This T cell receptor beta chain was profiled in a study of graft-versus-host responses after intestinal transplantation (dated by TCRdb to the early 2020s). A note on the overall study: The transplants that recipients received were multivisceral, liver-intestinal, or isolated intestinal. Anti-thymocyte globulin induction was given to all recipients, followed by maintenance tacrolimus and steroids for 2 to 3 years. After intestinal transplantation, graft-versus-host and host-versus-graft alloreactive T cell clones were followed in the graft, circulation and bone marrow using bulk TCR-beta CDR3 sequencing. Alloreactive clones were identified by sequencing pre-transplant mixed lymphocyte reaction products and comparing these products with unstimulated pre-transplant donor and recipient T cells. Of the roughly 25 intestinal transplant recipients enrolled in the cohort, one of whom was a retransplant, 3 patients without pretransplant specimens were excluded. Donor T cell macrochimerism was defined as a peak of at least 4% donor T cells among recipient peripheral blood mononuclear cells. Samples from a few later patients were sequenced in-house on an Illumina MiSeq with MiXCR processing rather than by the commercial service. The research as a whole found: Early after transplant, peak levels of circulating GvH clones were associated with declines in HvG clones. GvH clones were detected in recipient bone marrow, and some of these GvH clones were observed earlier in ileal mucosa or blood, consistent with an intestinal mucosal origin. In patients with donor T cell macrochimerism, the allografts had high GvH to HvG T cell clonal ratios. The relatively low number and heterogeneity of intestinal transplant patients limited the conclusions.

Library construction relied on the immunoSEQ multiplex PCR assay. In most patients, genomic DNA was isolated using the Qiagen DNeasy Blood and Tissue Kit and sent frozen to Adaptive Biotechnologies for TCR sequencing. For most patients, genomic DNA was subjected to high-throughput TCR-beta CDR3 sequencing by Adaptive Biotechnologies. The paper's data handling went like this. TCR sequencing data for around 19 patients were retrieved from Adaptive's ImmunoSEQ software; a few other patients were processed with MiXCR and VDJtools. To correct CD4 versus CD8 sorting errors, any sequence found in both subsets at a frequency ratio below 5:1 was removed. Because the origin of CDR3 nucleotide sequences shared between donor and recipient could not be assigned, those sequences were removed. To count as alloreactive, a clone needed at least 2-fold expansion over unstimulated cells and a minimum CFSE-low frequency of 0.002% (template counts) or 0.001% (read counts). Clones detected in sequenced pre-transplant spleen, lymph node, or MLR CFSE-low populations of the donor or recipient were defined as mappable. Cumulative frequency of alloreactive clones was calculated as a percentage of all sequences weighted by copy number. What TCRdb holds here is the immuneACCESS table cut down to in-frame rearrangements. Part of the clones is not present; checked against another copy, under half of the missing clones reflect an unresolved V gene, and the others are unexplained. V, J and clone size derive from that table, while D and trimming were established from the DNA sequence. The sample has around 93,000 clones on record, about 90% of them singletons. The ten largest clones represent approximately 5.6% of the sample.

Of note for this clone: No antigen is known for it. There are no base qualities to consult, and no much larger clone falls within one base.

CDR1 and CDR2 are read off the germline V gene (reference sequence) as MNHEY and SMNVEV. From the cysteine through the phenylalanine, the CDR3 covers 15 amino acids. Only the CDR3 DNA stays, 45 bases, in frame from base 1. V is clipped by 2 bases and J by 0 bases, and the sequence between their germline boundaries is 5 bases long. The time point tag for this specimen amounts to: cells obtained before transplantation from donor or recipient. CD3+CD4+ and CD3+CD8+ populations were FACS-sorted from unstimulated pre-transplant donor and recipient cells taken from spleen or lymph nodes. The rearranged segments are TRBV27 and TRBJ1-6, with no confident D gene call. The specimen comprised unstimulated CD8+ T cells sorted from spleen or lymph node cells, sampled before intestinal transplant. The TCR was taken from a human donor who received an intestinal transplant. The nucleotides read TGTGCCAGCAGTTTAACCAGCTCCTATAATTCACCCCTCCACTTT. Translated, this is CASSLTSSYNSPLHF.